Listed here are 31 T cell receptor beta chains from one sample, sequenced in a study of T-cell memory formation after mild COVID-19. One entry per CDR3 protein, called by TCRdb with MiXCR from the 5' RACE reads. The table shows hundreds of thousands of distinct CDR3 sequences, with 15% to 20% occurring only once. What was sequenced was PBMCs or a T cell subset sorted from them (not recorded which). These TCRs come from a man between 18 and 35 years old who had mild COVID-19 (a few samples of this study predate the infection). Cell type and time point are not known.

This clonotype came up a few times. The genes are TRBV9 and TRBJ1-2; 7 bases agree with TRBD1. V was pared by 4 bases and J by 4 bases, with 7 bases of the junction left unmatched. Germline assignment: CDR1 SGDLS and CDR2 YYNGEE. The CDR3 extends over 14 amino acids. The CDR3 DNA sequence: TGTGCCAGCAGCCTGACAGGGCGCGGCTATGGCTACACCTTC. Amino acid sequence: CASSLTGRGYGYTF.

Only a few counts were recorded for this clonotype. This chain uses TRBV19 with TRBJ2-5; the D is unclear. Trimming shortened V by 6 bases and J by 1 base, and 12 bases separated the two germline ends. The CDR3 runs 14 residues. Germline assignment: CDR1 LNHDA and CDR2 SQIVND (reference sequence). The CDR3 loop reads CASRSWPIQETQYF. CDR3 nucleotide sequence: TGTGCCAGTAGATCCTGGCCTATCCAAGAGACCCAGTACTTC.

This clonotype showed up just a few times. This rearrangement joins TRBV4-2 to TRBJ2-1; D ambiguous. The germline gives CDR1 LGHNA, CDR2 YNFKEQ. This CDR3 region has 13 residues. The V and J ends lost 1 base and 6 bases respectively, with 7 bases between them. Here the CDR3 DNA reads TGTGCCAGCAGCCAAGGGGTTTCCAATGAGCAGTTCTTC. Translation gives CASSQGVSNEQFF.

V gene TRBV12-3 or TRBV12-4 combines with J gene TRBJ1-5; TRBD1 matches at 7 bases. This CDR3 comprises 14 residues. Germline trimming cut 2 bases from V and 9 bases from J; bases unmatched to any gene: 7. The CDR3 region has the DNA TGTGCCAGCAGTTTATGGGGGACAGTCGGGCCCCAGCATTTT. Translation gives CASSLWGTVGPQHF.

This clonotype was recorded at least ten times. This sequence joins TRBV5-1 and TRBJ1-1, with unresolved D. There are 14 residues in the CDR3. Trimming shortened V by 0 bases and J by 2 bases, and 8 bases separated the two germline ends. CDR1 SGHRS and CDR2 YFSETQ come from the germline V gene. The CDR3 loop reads CASSLVPENTEAFF. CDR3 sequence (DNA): TGCGCCAGCAGCTTGGTTCCAGAAAACACTGAAGCTTTCTTT. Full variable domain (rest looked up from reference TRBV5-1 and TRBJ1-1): KAGVTQTPRYLIKTRGQQVTLSCSPISGHRSVSWYQQTPGQGLQFLFEYFSETQRNKGNFPGRFSGRQFSNSRSEMNVSTLELGDSALYLCASSLVPENTEAFFGQGTRLTVV.

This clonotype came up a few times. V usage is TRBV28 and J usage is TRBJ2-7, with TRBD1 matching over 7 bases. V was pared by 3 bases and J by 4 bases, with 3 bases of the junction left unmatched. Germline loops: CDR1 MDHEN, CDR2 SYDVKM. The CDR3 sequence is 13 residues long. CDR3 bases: TGTGCCAGCAGTTTTAGGGGGCGGTACGAGCAGTACGTC. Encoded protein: CASSFRGRYEQYV.

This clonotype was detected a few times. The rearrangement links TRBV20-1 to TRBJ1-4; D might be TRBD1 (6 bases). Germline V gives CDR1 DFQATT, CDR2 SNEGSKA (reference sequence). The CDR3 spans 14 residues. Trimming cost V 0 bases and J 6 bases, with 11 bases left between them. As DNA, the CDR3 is TGCAGTGCTAGAGAAGGCAGGGGTGATGAAAAACTGTTTTTT. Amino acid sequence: CSAREGRGDEKLFF.

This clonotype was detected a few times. The CDR3 sequence: CASSLPGGMGQETQYF. CDR3 in DNA: TGTGCCAGCAGCTTACCTGGCGGCATGGGGCAAGAGACCCAGTACTTC. V usage is TRBV7-9 and J usage is TRBJ2-5; D uncertain. The length of the CDR3 is 16 residues. Germline assignment: CDR1 SEHNR and CDR2 FQNEAQ (reference sequence). Trimming took 2 bases from V and 2 from J, leaving 15 bases between them.

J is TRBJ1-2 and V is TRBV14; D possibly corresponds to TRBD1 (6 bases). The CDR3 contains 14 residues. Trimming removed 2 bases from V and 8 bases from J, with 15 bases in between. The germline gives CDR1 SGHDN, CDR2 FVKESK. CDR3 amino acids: CASSQTIGGGGYTF. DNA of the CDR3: TGTGCCAGCAGCCAAACAATTGGGGGCGGAGGCTACACCTTC.

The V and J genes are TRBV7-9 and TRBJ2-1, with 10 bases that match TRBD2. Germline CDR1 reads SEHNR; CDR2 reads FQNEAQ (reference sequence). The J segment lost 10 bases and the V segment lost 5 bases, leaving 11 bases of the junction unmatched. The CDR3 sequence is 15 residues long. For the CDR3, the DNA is TGTGCCAGCAGCCTACTAGCGGGGTTCTCGGGGGAGCAGTTCTTC. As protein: CASSLLAGFSGEQFF.

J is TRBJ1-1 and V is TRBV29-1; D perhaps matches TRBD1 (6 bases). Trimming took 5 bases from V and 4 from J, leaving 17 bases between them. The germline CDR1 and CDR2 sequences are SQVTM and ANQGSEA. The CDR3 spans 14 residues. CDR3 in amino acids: CSVPRGGFGTEAFF. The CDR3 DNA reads TGCAGCGTTCCAAGGGGGGGCTTTGGCACTGAAGCTTTCTTT.

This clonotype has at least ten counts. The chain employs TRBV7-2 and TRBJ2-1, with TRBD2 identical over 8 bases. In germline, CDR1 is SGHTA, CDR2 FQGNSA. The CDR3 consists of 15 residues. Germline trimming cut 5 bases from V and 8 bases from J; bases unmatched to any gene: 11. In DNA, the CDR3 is TGTGCCAGCAGCCCCTATACCGGACTAGCCGATGAGCAGTTCTTC. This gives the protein CASSPYTGLADEQFF. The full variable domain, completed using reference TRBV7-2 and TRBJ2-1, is GAGVSQSPSNKVTEKGKDVELRCDPISGHTALYWYRQSLGQGLEFLIYFQGNSAPDKSGLPSDRFSAERTGGSVSTLTIQRTQQEDSAVYLCASSPYTGLADEQFFGPGTRLTVL.

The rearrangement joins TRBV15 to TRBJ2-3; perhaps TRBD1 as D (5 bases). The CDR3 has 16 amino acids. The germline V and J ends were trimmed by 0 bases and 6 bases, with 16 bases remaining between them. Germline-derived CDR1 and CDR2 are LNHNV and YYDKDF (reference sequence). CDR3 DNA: TGTGCCACCAGCAGAGAGGGGCAGCTTGCACGGGATACGCAGTATTTT. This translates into CATSREGQLARDTQYF.

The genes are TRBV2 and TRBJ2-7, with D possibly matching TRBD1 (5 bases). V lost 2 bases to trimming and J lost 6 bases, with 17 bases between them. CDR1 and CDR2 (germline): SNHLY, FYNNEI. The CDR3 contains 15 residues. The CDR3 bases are TGTGCCAGCAGTGAACACGGCAGGGTTAACAGCGAGCAGTACGTC. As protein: CASSEHGRVNSEQYV.

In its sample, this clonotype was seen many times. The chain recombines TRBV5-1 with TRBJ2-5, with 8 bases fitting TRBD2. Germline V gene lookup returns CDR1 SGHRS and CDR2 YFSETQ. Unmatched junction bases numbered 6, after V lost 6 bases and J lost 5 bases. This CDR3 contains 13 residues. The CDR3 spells CASIPSGSETQYF. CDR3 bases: TGCGCCAGCATTCCTAGCGGGTCGGAGACCCAGTACTTC.

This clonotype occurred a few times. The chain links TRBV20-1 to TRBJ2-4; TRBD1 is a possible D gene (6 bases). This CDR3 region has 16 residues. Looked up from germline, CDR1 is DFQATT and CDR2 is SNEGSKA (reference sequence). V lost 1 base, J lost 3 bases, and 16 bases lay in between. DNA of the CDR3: TGCAGTGCTAGAGTGTGGGGGCGCGAGGTCAAAAACATTCAGTACTTC. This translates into CSARVWGREVKNIQYF.

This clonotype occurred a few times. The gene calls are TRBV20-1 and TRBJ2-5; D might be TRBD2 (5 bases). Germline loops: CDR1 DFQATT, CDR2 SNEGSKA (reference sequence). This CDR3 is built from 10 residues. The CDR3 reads CTPRGETQYF. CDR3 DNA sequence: TGCACCCCGCGCGGGGAGACCCAGTACTTC.

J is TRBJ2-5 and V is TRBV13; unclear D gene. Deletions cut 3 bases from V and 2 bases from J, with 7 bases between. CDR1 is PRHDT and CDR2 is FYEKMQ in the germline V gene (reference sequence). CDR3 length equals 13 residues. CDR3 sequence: CASSFFGQETQYF. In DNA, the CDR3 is TGTGCCAGCAGCTTTTTCGGACAAGAGACCCAGTACTTC.

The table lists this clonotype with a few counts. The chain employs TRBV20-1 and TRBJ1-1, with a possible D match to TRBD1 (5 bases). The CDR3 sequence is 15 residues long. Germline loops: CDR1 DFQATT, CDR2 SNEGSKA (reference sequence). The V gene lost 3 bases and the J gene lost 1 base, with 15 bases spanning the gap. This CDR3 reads CSARTLGGGNTEAFF. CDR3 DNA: TGCAGTGCTAGGACCTTGGGGGGAGGGAACACTGAAGCTTTCTTT.

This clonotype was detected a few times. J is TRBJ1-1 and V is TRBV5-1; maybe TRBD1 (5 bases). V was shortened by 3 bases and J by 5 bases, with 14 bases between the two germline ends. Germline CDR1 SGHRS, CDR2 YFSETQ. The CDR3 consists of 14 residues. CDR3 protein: CASSSKTAETEAFF. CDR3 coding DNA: TGCGCCAGCAGCTCAAAGACAGCGGAGACTGAAGCTTTCTTT.

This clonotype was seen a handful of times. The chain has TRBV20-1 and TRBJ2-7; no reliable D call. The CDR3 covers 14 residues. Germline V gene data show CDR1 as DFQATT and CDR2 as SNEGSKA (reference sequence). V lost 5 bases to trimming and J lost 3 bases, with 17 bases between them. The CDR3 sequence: CSAHRTDLHYEQYF. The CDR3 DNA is TGCAGTGCTCACCGTACAGACCTACACTACGAGCAGTACTTC.

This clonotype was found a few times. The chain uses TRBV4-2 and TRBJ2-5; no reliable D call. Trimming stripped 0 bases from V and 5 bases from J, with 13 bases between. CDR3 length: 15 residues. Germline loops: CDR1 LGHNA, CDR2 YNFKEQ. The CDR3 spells CASSQEARRFETQYF. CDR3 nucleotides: TGTGCCAGCAGCCAAGAGGCCAGACGTTTCGAGACCCAGTACTTC.

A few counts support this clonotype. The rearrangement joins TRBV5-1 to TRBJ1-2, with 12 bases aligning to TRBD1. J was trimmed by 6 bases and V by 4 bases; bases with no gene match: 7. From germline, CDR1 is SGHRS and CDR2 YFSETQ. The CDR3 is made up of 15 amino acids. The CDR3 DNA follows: TGCGCCAGCAGCCCTCGGGACAGGGGGCAAGATGGCTACACCTTC. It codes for CASSPRDRGQDGYTF.

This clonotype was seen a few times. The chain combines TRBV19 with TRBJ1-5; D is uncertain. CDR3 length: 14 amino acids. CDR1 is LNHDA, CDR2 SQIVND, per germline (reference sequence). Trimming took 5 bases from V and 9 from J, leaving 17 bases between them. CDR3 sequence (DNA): TGTGCCAGTAGTGTTACTGAACGGGAGTGGCCCCAGCATTTT. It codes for CASSVTEREWPQHF.

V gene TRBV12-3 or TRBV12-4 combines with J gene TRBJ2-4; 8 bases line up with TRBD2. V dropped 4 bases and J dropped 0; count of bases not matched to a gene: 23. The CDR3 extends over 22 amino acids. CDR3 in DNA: TGTGCCAGCAGTTCACTGTCTAATCCAAGGGGTAGCGGGACCCTAGCCAAAAACATTCAGTACTTC. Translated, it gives CASSSLSNPRGSGTLAKNIQYF.

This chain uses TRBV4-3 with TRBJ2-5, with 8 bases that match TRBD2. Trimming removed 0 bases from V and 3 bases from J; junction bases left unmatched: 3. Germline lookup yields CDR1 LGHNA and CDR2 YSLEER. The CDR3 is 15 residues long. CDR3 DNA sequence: TGCGCCAGCAGCCAAGAGGCACTAGCGGAAGAGACCCAGTACTTC. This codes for CASSQEALAEETQYF.

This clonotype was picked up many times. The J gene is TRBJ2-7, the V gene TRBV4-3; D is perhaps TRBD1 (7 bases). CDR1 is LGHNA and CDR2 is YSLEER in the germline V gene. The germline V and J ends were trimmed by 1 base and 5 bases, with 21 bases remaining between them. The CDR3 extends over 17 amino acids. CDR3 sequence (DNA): TGCGCCAGCAGCCAAGTATCGGGCAGGGGGGATCAGGACGAGCAGTACGTC. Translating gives CASSQVSGRGDQDEQYV.

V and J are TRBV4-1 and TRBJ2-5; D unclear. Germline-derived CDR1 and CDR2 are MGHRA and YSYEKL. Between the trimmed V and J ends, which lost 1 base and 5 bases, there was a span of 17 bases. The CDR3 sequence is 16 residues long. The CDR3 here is CASSQAAVPLGETQYF. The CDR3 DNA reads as TGCGCCAGCAGCCAAGCTGCTGTCCCACTTGGTGAGACCCAGTACTTC.

CDR3 nucleotide sequence: TGTGCCAGCAGCGTAGAGGGACAGGGTAACGATGAGCAGTTCTTC. As protein: CASSVEGQGNDEQFF. The J gene is TRBJ2-1, the V gene TRBV9; TRBD1 aligns across 9 bases. The germline V gene encodes CDR1 SGDLS and CDR2 YYNGEE. The V and J ends lost 0 bases and 8 bases, in that order; junction bases with no gene match: 6. The CDR3 extends over 15 amino acids.

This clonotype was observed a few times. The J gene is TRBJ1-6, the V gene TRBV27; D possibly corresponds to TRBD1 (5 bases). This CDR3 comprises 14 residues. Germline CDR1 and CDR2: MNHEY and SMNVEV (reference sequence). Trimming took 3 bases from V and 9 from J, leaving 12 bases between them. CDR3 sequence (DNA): TGTGCCAGCAGTTTGGGCGGGGGGAGTTCACCCCTCCACTTT. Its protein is CASSLGGGSSPLHF.

The CDR3 DNA follows: TGTGCCAGCGCCGGCCGACGCACCGGGGAGCTGTTTTTT. Protein: CASAGRRTGELFF. The chain couples TRBV7-2 to TRBJ2-2; D ambiguous. Germline CDR1 and CDR2: SGHTA and FQGNSA. CDR3 size: 13 residues. Trimming shortened V by 8 bases and J by 4 bases, and 11 bases separated the two germline ends.